A selection of T cell receptor beta chains follows, all from one sample in a study of blood T cell repertoires in COVID-19. Produced via immunoSEQ multiplex PCR; TCRdb's table is partial and in-frame only. The sample contains roughly 120,000 clones, 90% to 95% of which appear only once. The sequenced sample consisted of peripheral blood. The receptors derive from a man aged 45-60 years with COVID-19, enrolled during active disease. CDR3s include the opening cysteine and the closing phenylalanine or tryptophan. Fields, in order: D gene, J gene, clone size, V gene, CDR3 DNA, CDR3 protein. D genes are given only for firm matches. Clone size is shown for a subset of rows, as once, few, many or a class of expanded clone.

D: NA; J: TRBJ1-4; size: NA; V: TRBV28; DNA: TGTGCCAGCAGTTTTGGGGGGTGGGAAAAACTGTTTTTT; CDR3: CASSFGGWEKLFF
D: TRBD1; J: TRBJ2-5; size: NA; V: TRBV7-9; DNA: TGTGCCAGCAGCCCACCTGACAGGGAAACGGGAGAGACCCAGTACTTC; CDR3: CASSPPDRETGETQYF
D: NA; J: TRBJ1-1; size: NA; V: TRBV9; DNA: TGTGCCAGCAGCGTAGCGCCAGGGGCAAGGACTGAAGCTTTCTTT; CDR3: CASSVAPGARTEAFF
D: NA; J: TRBJ2-6; size: few; V: TRBV3-1/TRBV3-2; DNA: TGTGCCAGCAGCCAAGACTTCTCTGGGGCCAACGTCCTGACTTTC; CDR3: CASSQDFSGANVLTF
D: TRBD1; J: TRBJ1-2; size: once; V: TRBV5-5; DNA: TGTGCCAGCAGCTCCGACAGGGTTCCTAACTATGGCTACACCTTC; CDR3: CASSSDRVPNYGYTF
D: NA; J: TRBJ2-1; size: NA; V: TRBV4-3; DNA: TGCGCCAGCAGCCAAGATGGCCGATCCTACAATGAGCAGTTCTTC; CDR3: CASSQDGRSYNEQFF
D: NA; J: TRBJ1-3; size: NA; V: TRBV9; DNA: TGTGCCAGCAGCCCAAGCGCGAGGCGCTCTGGAAACACCATATATTTT; CDR3: CASSPSARRSGNTIYF
D: NA; J: TRBJ1-6; size: once; V: TRBV30; DNA: TGTGCCTGGAGGGGGGCGGTCTCACCCCTCCACTTT; CDR3: CAWRGAVSPLHF
D: NA; J: TRBJ2-1; size: NA; V: TRBV29-1; DNA: TGCAGCGTGTCGAGGTCACACCGAGGGGAGCAGTTCTTC; CDR3: CSVSRSHRGEQFF
D: TRBD2; J: TRBJ2-7; size: NA; V: TRBV23-1; DNA: TGCGCCAGCAGTCAATCGACCAAGGGGACTAGTGGCGAGCAGTACTTC; CDR3: CASSQSTKGTSGEQYF
D: TRBD1; J: TRBJ1-2; size: NA; V: TRBV5-1; DNA: TGCGCCAGCAGCAGGGACAGGAACTATGGCTACACCTTC; CDR3: CASSRDRNYGYTF
D: NA; J: TRBJ1-1; size: NA; V: TRBV11-2; DNA: TGTGCCAGCAGCTTAGATCAAACAGGGTATGACACTGAAGCTTTCTTT; CDR3: CASSLDQTGYDTEAFF
D: NA; J: TRBJ1-1; size: once; V: TRBV28; DNA: TGTGCCAGCAGTTCCCCCGTGACTGAAGCTTTCTTT; CDR3: CASSSPVTEAFF
D: NA; J: TRBJ2-3; size: once; V: TRBV11-2; DNA: TGTGCCAGCAGCGAATGGCGGGACCCAAGCACAGATACGCAGTATTTT; CDR3: CASSEWRDPSTDTQYF
D: TRBD1; J: TRBJ1-6; size: NA; V: TRBV5-6; DNA: TGTGCCAGCAGCTTCGGGACAGGGTATAATTCACCCCTCCACTTT; CDR3: CASSFGTGYNSPLHF
D: NA; J: TRBJ2-1; size: NA; V: TRBV24-1; DNA: TGTGCCACCAGTGGGACAGCCCTTTACAATGAGCAGTTCTTC; CDR3: CATSGTALYNEQFF
D: NA; J: TRBJ1-6; size: NA; V: TRBV6-6; DNA: TGTGCCAGCAGGGGGGAGGGGGGTAATTCACCCCTCCACTTT; CDR3: CASRGEGGNSPLHF
D: TRBD1; J: TRBJ1-6; size: NA; V: TRBV30; DNA: TGTGCCTGGAGTGGACAGGGAAATTCACCCCTCCACTTT; CDR3: CAWSGQGNSPLHF
D: NA; J: TRBJ2-2; size: NA; V: TRBV24-1; DNA: TGTGCCACCAGCCCAGAATCGACCGGGGAGCTGTTTTTT; CDR3: CATSPESTGELFF
D: TRBD1; J: TRBJ2-3; size: NA; V: TRBV28; DNA: TGTGCCAGCAGTTCCCTCCGGGACAGGGGGCGCACAGATACGCAGTATTTT; CDR3: CASSSLRDRGRTDTQYF
D: TRBD1; J: TRBJ2-3; size: NA; V: TRBV7-3; DNA: TGTGCCAGCAGCTCTCAGGACAGGGGGGTCGCAGATACGCAGTATTTT; CDR3: CASSSQDRGVADTQYF
D: NA; J: TRBJ2-2; size: NA; V: TRBV10-3; DNA: TGTGCCATCAGTGACCCGGGACAAAACACCGGGGAGCTGTTTTTT; CDR3: CAISDPGQNTGELFF
D: TRBD1; J: TRBJ2-2; size: NA; V: TRBV6-4; DNA: TGTGCCAGCAGCGTCGGGACAGGGGGCAGCGGGGAGCTGTTTTTT; CDR3: CASSVGTGGSGELFF
D: TRBD1; J: TRBJ1-2; size: NA; V: TRBV3-1/TRBV3-2; DNA: TGTGCCAGCAGCCCATTCCGGGACAGGGAAGGCTATGGCTACACCTTC; CDR3: CASSPFRDREGYGYTF
D: TRBD1; J: TRBJ2-1; size: NA; V: TRBV23-1; DNA: TGCGCCAGCAGTCAGACCGGGACAGGGTCTGGTAATGAGCAGTTCTTC; CDR3: CASSQTGTGSGNEQFF
D: TRBD2; J: TRBJ2-1; size: NA; V: TRBV27; DNA: TGTGCCAGCAGTTTTCCCCCGGGACTAGGGGGTCCAAATGAGCAGTTCTTC; CDR3: CASSFPPGLGGPNEQFF
D: TRBD2; J: TRBJ2-3; size: NA; V: TRBV28; DNA: TGTGCCAGCCGTCCCGGGACTAGCGGGAGGAGCACAGATACGCAGTATTTT; CDR3: CASRPGTSGRSTDTQYF
D: TRBD1; J: TRBJ2-7; size: NA; V: TRBV14; DNA: TGTGCCAGCAGCCTGGACAGGGTTATCGACGAGCAGTACTTC; CDR3: CASSLDRVIDEQYF
D: NA; J: TRBJ2-5; size: NA; V: TRBV7-2; DNA: TGTGCCAGCAGCGCATCAAGCCGGGGAAAAGAGACCCAGTACTTC; CDR3: CASSASSRGKETQYF
D: NA; J: TRBJ2-7; size: once; V: TRBV7-9; DNA: TGTGCCAGCAGCTTTAGCGGCAGGGGGGACGAGCAGTACTTC; CDR3: CASSFSGRGDEQYF
D: TRBD1; J: TRBJ1-2; size: few; V: TRBV9; DNA: TGTGCCAGCAGCGTAGTTCAGGGGGCGTCTTCTGGCTACACCTTC; CDR3: CASSVVQGASSGYTF
D: TRBD2; J: TRBJ2-1; size: NA; V: TRBV6-5; DNA: TGTGCCAGCAGTTGGTTGGGCGGGGGATACAATGAGCAGTTCTTC; CDR3: CASSWLGGGYNEQFF
D: TRBD2; J: TRBJ2-7; size: NA; V: TRBV28; DNA: TGTGCCAGCAGTACAATGAGGACTAGCGGGAGCCCCTACGAGCAGTACTTC; CDR3: CASSTMRTSGSPYEQYF
D: NA; J: TRBJ1-1; size: NA; V: TRBV5-1; DNA: TGCGCCAGCAGCTTGTTGGGCGCCCGAGACAGCAACACTGAAGCTTTCTTT; CDR3: CASSLLGARDSNTEAFF
D: TRBD2; J: TRBJ2-2; size: once; V: TRBV19; DNA: TGTGCCAGTAGTTCCCTAGCGGGAGGAACCGGGGAGCTGTTTTTT; CDR3: CASSSLAGGTGELFF
D: NA; J: TRBJ1-2; size: once; V: TRBV25-1; DNA: TGTGCCAGCACCGATGACACGTTTTCGGTTGGCTACACCTTC; CDR3: CASTDDTFSVGYTF
D: NA; J: TRBJ1-4; size: NA; V: TRBV7-9; DNA: TGTGCCAGCAGCCCCGAACAGGGAACTAATGAAAAACTGTTTTTT; CDR3: CASSPEQGTNEKLFF
D: TRBD2; J: TRBJ2-1; size: NA; V: TRBV11-1; DNA: TGTGCCAGCAGCCCGACTAGCGGGAGTGCCTACAATGAGCAGTTCTTC; CDR3: CASSPTSGSAYNEQFF
D: NA; J: TRBJ2-1; size: NA; V: TRBV7-9; DNA: TGTGCCAGCAGCTCCAAAGGGGAAGACTACAATGAGCAGTTCTTC; CDR3: CASSSKGEDYNEQFF
D: NA; J: TRBJ2-1; size: NA; V: TRBV27; DNA: TGTGCCAGCAGTTTGGGCTCTAACCATGAGCAGTTCTTC; CDR3: CASSLGSNHEQFF
D: NA; J: TRBJ1-1; size: NA; V: TRBV6-5; DNA: TGTGCCAGCAAGAGGCCGAACACTGAAGCTTTCTTT; CDR3: CASKRPNTEAFF